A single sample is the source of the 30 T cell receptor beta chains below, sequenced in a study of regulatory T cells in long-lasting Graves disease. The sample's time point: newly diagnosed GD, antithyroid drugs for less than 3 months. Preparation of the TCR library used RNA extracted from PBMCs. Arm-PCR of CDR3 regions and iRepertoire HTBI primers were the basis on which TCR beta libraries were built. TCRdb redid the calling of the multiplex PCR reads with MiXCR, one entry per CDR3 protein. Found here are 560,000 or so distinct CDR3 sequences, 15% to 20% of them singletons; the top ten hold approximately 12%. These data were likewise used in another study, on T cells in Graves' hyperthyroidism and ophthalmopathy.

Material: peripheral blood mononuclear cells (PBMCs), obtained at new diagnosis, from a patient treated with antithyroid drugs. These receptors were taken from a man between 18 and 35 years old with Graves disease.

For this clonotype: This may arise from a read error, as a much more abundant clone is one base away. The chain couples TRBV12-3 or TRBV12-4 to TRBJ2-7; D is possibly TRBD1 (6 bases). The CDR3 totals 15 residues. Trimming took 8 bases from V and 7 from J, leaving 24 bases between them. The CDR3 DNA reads TGTGCCAGCGCCTCGCGTATGGACAGCTACAATGAGCAGTACTTC. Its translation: CASASRMDSYNEQYF.

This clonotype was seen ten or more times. DNA of the CDR3: TGTGCCAGCAGTTTCCCGGGACTAGTAACCTACAATGAGCAGTTCTTC. It specifies CASSFPGLVTYNEQFF. This chain joins TRBV28 and TRBJ2-1, with TRBD2 matching over 8 bases. Germline V gene sequence: CDR1 MDHEN, CDR2 SYDVKM. V shed 3 bases, J shed 2 bases, and the junction held 6 bases outside the gene matches. The CDR3 covers 16 residues.

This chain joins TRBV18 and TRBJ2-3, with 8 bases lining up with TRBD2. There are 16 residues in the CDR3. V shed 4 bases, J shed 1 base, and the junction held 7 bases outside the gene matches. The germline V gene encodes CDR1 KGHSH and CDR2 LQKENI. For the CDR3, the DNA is TGTGCCAGCTCACTCCCGGGAGCGGGGGGCACAGATACGCAGTATTTT. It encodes CASSLPGAGGTDTQYF.

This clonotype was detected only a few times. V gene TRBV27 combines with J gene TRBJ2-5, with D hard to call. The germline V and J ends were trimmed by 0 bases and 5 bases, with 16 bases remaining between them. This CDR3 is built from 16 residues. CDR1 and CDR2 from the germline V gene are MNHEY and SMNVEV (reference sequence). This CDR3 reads CASSLSRIGLGETQYF. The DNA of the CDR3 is TGTGCCAGCAGTTTATCGCGCATTGGGCTGGGGGAGACCCAGTACTTC.

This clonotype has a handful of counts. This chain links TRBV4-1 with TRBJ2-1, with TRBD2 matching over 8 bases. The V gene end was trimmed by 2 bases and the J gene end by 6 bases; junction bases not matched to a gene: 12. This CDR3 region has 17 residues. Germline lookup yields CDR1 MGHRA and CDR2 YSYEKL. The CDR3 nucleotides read TGCGCCAGCAGCCAAAAGATGGAGCGGGGGAACCTCAATGAGCAGTTCTTC. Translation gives CASSQKMERGNLNEQFF.

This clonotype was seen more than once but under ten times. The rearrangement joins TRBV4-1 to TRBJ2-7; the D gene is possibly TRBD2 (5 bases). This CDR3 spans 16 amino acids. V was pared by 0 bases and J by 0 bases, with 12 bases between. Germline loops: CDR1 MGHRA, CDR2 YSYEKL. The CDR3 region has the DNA TGCGCCAGCAGCCAAGATGGATCGGGAACCTCCTACGAGCAGTACTTC. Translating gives CASSQDGSGTSYEQYF.

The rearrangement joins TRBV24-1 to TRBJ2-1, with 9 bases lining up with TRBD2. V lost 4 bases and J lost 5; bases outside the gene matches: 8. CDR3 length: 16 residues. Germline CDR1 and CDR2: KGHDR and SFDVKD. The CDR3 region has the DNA TGTGCCACCAGTGAGTCTAGCGGGGATCGACACAATGAGCAGTTCTTC. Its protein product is CATSESSGDRHNEQFF.

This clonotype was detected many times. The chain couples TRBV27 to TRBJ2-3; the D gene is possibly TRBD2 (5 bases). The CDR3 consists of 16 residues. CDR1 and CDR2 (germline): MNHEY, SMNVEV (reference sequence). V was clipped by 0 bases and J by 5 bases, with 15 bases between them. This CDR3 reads CASSLSFGGAGDTQYF. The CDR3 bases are TGTGCCAGCAGTTTATCATTCGGAGGCGCCGGAGATACGCAGTATTTT.

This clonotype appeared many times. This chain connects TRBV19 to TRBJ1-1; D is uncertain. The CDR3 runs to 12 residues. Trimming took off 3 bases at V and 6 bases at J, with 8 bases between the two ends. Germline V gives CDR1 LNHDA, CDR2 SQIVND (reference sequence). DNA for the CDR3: TGTGCCAGTAGTATCGCGGCTGCTGAAGCTTTCTTT. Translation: CASSIAAAEAFF. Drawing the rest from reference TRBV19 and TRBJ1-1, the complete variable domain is DGGITQSPKYLFRKEGQNVTLSCEQNLNHDAMYWYRQDPGQGLRLIYYSQIVNDFQKGDIAEGYSVSREKKESFPLTVTSAQKNPTAFYLCASSIAAAEAFFGQGTRLTVV.

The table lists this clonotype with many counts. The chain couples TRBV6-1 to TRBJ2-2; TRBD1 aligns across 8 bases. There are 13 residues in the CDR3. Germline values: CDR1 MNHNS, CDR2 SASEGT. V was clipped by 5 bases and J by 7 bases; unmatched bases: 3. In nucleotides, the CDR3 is TGTGCCAGCAGTCAGGGGGCGGGCGGGGAGCTGTTTTTT. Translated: CASSQGAGGELFF.

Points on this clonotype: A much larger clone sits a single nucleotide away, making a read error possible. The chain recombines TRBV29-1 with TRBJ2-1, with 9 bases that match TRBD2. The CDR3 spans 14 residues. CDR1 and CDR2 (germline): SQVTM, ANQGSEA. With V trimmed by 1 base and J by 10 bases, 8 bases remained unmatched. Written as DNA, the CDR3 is TGCAGCGTTGAAGTGGCTAGCGGGACTTACGAGCAGTTCTTC. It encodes CSVEVASGTYEQFF.

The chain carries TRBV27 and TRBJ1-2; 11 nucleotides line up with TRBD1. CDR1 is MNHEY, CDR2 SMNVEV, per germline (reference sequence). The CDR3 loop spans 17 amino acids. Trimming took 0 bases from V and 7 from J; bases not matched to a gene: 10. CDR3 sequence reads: CASSLSRTGGGVAGYTF. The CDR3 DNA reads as TGTGCCAGCAGTTTATCTCGGACAGGGGGCGGAGTGGCTGGCTACACCTTC.

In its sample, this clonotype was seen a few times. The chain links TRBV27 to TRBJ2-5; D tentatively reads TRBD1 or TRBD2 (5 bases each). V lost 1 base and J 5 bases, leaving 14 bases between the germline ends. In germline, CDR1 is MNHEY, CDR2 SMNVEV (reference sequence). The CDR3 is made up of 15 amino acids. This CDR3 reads CASSLWAGRGETQYF. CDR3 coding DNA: TGTGCCAGCAGTTTATGGGCAGGGCGAGGGGAGACCCAGTACTTC.

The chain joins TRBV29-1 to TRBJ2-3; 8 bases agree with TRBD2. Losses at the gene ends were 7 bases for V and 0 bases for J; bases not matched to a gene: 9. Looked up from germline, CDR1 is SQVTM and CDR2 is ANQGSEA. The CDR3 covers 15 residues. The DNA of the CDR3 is TGCAGCGCCGACACCTTAGCGGGGAGCACAGATACGCAGTATTTT. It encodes CSADTLAGSTDTQYF.

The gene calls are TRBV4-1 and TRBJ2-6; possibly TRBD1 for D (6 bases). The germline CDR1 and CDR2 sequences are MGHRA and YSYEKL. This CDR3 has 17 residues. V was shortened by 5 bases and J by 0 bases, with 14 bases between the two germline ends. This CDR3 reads CASSSGQLSSGANVLTF. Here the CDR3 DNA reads TGCGCCAGCAGCTCTGGACAGTTAAGCTCTGGGGCCAACGTCCTGACTTTC.

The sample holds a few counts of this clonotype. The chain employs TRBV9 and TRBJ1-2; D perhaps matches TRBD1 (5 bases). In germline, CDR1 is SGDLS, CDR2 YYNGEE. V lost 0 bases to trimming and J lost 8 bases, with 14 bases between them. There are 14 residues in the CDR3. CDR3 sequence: CASSVAPGPGGYTF. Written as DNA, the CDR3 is TGTGCCAGCAGCGTAGCCCCGGGGCCGGGCGGCTACACCTTC.

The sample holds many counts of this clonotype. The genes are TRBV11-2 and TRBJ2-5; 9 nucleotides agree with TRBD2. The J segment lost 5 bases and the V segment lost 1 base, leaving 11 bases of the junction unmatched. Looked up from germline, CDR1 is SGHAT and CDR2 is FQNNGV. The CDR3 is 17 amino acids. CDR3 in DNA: TGTGCCAGCAGCTTAGGAACTAGCGGGCGCCCCGGGGAGACCCAGTACTTC. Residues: CASSLGTSGRPGETQYF.

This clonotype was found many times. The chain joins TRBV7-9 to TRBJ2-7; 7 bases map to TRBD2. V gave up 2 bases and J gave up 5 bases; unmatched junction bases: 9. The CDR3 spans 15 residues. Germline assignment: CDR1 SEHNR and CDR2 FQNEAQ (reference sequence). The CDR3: CASSLFGRELDEQYF. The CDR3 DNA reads TGTGCCAGCAGCTTATTTGGGCGGGAGCTCGACGAGCAGTACTTC.

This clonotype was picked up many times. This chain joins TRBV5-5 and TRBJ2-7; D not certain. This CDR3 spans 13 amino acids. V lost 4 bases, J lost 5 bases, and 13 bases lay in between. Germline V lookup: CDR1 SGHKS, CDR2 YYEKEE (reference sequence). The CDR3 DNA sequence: TGTGCCAGCAGCATCCACCCCAGAGACGAGCAGTACTTC. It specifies CASSIHPRDEQYF. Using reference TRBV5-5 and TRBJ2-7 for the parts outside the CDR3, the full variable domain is DAGVTQSPTHLIKTRGQQVTLRCSPISGHKSVSWYQQVLGQGPQFIFQYYEKEERGRGNFPDRFSARQFPNYSSELNVNALLLGDSALYLCASSIHPRDEQYFGPGTRLTVT.

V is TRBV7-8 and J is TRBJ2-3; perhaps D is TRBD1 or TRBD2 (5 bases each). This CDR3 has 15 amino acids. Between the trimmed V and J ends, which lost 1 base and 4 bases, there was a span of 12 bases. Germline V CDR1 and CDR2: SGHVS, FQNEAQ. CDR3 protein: CASSLERGVPDTQYF. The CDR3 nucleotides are TGTGCCAGCAGCTTAGAGAGGGGAGTTCCAGATACGCAGTATTTT.

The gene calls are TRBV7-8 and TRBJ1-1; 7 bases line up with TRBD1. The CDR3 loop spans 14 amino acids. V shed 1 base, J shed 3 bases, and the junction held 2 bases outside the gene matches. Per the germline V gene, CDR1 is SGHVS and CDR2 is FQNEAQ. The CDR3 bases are TGTGCCAGCAGCTTAGGACAGGGATACACTGAAGCTTTCTTT. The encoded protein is CASSLGQGYTEAFF.

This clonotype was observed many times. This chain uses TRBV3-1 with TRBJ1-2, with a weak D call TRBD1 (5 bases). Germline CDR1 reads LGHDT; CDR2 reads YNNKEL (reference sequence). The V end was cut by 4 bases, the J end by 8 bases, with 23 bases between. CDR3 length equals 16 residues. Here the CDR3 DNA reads TGTGCCAGCAGCCTAAGAGGGCAGGGAGCCTTAGGAGGCTACACCTTC. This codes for CASSLRGQGALGGYTF.

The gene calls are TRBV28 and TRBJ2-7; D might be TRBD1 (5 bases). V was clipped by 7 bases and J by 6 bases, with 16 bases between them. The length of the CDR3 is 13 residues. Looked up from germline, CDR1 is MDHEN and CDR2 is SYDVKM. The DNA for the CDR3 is TGTGCCAGCACCCCAGGGCGCCTAGTCGAGCAGTACTTC. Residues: CASTPGRLVEQYF.

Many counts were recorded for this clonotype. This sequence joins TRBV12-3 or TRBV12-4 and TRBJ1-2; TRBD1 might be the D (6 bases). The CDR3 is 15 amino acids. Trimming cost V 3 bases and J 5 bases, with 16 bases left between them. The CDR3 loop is CASSLGGPHGYGYTF. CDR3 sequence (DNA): TGTGCCAGCAGTTTGGGGGGGCCCCATGGATATGGCTACACCTTC.

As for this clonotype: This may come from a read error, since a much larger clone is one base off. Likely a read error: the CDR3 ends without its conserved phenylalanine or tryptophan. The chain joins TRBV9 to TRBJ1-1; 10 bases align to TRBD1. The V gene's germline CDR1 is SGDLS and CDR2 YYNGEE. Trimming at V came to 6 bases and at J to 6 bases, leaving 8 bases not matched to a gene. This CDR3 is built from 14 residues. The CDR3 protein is CASTATGGDPEAFS. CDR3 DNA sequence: TGTGCCAGCACCGCGACAGGGGGCGACCCTGAAGCTTTCTCT.

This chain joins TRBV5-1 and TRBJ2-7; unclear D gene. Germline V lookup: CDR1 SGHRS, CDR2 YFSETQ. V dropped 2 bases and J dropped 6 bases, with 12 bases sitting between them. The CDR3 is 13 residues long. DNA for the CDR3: TGCGCCAGCAGCTTCAGGCACCCTAGCGAGCAGTACTTC. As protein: CASSFRHPSEQYF.

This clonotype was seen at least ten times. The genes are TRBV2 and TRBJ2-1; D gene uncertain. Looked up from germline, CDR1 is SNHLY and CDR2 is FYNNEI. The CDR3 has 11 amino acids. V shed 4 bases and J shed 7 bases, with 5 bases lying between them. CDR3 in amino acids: CASSVRNEQFF. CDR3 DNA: TGTGCCAGCAGTGTTAGGAATGAGCAGTTCTTC.

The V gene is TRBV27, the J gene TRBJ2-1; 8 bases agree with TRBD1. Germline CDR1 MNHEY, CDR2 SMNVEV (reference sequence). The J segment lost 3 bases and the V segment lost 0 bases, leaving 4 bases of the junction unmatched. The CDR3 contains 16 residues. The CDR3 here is CASSLSTGERYNEQFF. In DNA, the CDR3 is TGTGCCAGCAGTTTATCGACAGGGGAACGCTACAATGAGCAGTTCTTC.

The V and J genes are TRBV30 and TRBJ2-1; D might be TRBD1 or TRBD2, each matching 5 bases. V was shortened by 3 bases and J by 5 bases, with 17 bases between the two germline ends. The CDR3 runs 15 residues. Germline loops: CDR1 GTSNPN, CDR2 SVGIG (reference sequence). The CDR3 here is CAWSPGYEGNNEQFF. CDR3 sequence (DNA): TGTGCCTGGAGCCCGGGCTACGAGGGGAACAATGAGCAGTTCTTC.

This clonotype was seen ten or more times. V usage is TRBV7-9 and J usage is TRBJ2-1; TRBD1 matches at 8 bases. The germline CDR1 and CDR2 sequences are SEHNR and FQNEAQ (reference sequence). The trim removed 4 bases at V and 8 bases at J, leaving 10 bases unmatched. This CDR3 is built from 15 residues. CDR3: CASSSRTGLRDEQFF. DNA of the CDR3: TGTGCCAGCAGCTCACGGACAGGGCTTAGGGATGAGCAGTTCTTC.